Included here is one T cell receptor (beta chain) sequence, with context. Its binding antigen is unknown. No quality values exist for individual bases; no much larger clone is one base distant. V is trimmed back by 1 base and J by 4 bases, and the junction contains 1 base that no gene match accounts for. The germline V gene gives CDR1 as SGHDN and CDR2 as FVKESK. The CDR3 runs 16 residues from the cysteine to the phenylalanine. Kept here is only the CDR3 DNA, which spans 48 bases and is read in frame from base 1. To sequence the TCRbeta CDR3 region, genomic DNA was isolated from the sorted cells. The immunoSEQ Assay was used for sequencing of TCRbeta CDR3 regions. TCRdb mirrors the immuneACCESS table, restricted to in-frame sequences. Some clones are absent from its copies; in checked studies, under half trace to an unresolved V gene, and the reason for the others is unknown. For this sample there are fewer than 80,000 clones; around 89% appear just once. Around 0.56% of the sample is held by the ten biggest clonotypes.

This specimen comes from a study of OX40 agonist ivuxolimab in advanced cancers. As for the study more broadly: Ivuxolimab was a fully human IgG2 agonistic monoclonal antibody targeting the costimulatory receptor OX40 (CD134). Of the roughly 51 dose-escalation patients, hepatocellular carcinoma was present in roughly 19, melanoma in roughly 15, renal cell carcinoma in 9 and head and neck cancer in 9. Intravenous ivuxolimab was administered to patients every 2 weeks at six dose levels: 0.01, 0.1, 0.3, 1.5, 3 and 10 mg/kg. In the dose-escalation cohort, 75% to 85% of patients were male, and the mean age was approximately 60 years with a range of roughly 20 to 79. The monotherapy dose-escalation portion (N ≈ 52 patients) of the phase I ivuxolimab trial is reported in the paper. Partial responses occurred in three dose-escalation patients: two with cutaneous melanoma and one with hepatocellular carcinoma. The purpose of peripheral TCRbeta sequencing was to test whether ivuxolimab changed TCR sequence diversity and led to clonal T-cell expansion. Prior anti-PD-1, anti-PD-L1 or anti-CTLA-4 therapy was permitted, and checkpoint inhibitors had been received by more than 35% of dose-escalation patients. Results the study describes overall, beyond this receptor: In the 0.1-3.0 mg/kg groups, partial responders were among the patients with the lowest normalized peripheral clonal expansion, particularly in CD8+ T cells. Clonal expansion of both CD4+ and CD8+ blood T cells was observed from baseline to week 6 at doses 0.1 to 3.0 mg/kg. The antigen specificity of the peripheral T cells that underwent clonal expansion was not determined. After ivuxolimab, more expanded clones were found on average in CD8+ T cells than in CD4+ T cells. Low levels of normalized T-cell clonal expansion were also shown by some nonresponding patients.

The trial excluded patients who had a history of autoimmune disease or who were on systemic immunosuppression. In every dose cohort, peripheral blood was drawn for TCR sequencing at baseline, cycle 4 day 1, and cycle 7 day 1. The samples were taken from a phase I, first-in-human, multicenter, open-label dose-escalation trial of ivuxolimab. Adults with locally advanced or metastatic head and neck squamous cell, hepatocellular, melanoma or renal cell carcinoma were enrolled in the trial. Before TCR sequencing, CD4+ T cells and CD8+ T cells from peripheral blood were sorted into separate populations. The sequence joins TRBV14 to TRBJ2-5; 15 bases in the junction line up with TRBD2. The origin of this receptor is an adult with an advanced solid tumor such as melanoma, head and neck, liver or kidney cancer. The sample consisted of CD4+ or CD8+ T cells sorted from blood, taken in a trial of the OX40 agonist ivuxolimab. In nucleotide form, the sequence is TGTGCCAGCAGCCAAGGGACTAGCGGGGGGGCAGAGACCCAGTACTTC. This codes for CASSQGTSGGAETQYF.